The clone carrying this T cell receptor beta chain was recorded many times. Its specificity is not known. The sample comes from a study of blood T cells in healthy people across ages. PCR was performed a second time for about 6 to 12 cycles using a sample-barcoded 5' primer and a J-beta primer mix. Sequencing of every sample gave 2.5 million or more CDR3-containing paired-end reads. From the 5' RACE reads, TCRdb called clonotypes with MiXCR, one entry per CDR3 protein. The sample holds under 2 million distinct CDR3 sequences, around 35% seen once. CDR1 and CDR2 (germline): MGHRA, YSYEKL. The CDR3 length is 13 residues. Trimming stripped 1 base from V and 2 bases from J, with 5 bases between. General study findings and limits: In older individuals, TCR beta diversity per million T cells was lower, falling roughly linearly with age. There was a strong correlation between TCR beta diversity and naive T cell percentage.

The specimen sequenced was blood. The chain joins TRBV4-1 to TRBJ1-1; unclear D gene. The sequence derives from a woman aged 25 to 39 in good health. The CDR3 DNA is TGCGCCAGCAGCCAAGTAGCTAACACTGAAGCTTTCTTT. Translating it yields CASSQVANTEAFF.